Listed here are 25 T cell receptor beta chains from one sample, sequenced in a study of cytomegalovirus exposure and HLA in healthy donors. The primer mix had 60 Vbeta and 13 Jbeta primers. The table came from immunoSEQ multiplex PCR; TCRdb's copy has only in-frame clones and leaves some out. The data contain 120,000 to 150,000 clones, about 74% of them singletons. The sequencing sample was made of PBMCs. The source is a woman aged 45-60 years in good health and CMV-seronegative.

This clone was seen a few times. Other DNA sequences from this sample encode an identical CDR3 as well. The rearrangement joins TRBV6-4 to TRBJ2-3; 9 bases match TRBD2. The CDR3 totals 15 residues. The germline gives CDR1 MRHNA, CDR2 SNTAGT. The trim removed 0 bases at V and 3 bases at J, leaving 1 base unmatched. The CDR3 loop reads CASSDSRGGTDTQYF. The CDR3 region has the DNA TGTGCCAGCAGTGACTCGCGGGGGGGAACAGATACGCAGTATTTT.

The chain joins TRBV5-1 to TRBJ2-7, with D tentatively TRBD2 (6 bases). The CDR3 length is 14 residues. Trimming shortened V by 3 bases and J by 5 bases, and 15 bases separated the two germline ends. From germline, CDR1 is SGHRS and CDR2 YFSETQ. The CDR3 sequence is CASSSQGGGNEQYF. DNA of the CDR3: TGCGCCAGCAGCTCCCAGGGAGGCGGCAACGAGCAGTACTTC.

This chain joins TRBV2 and TRBJ1-2; TRBD1 matches 7 bases. Germline trimming cut 6 bases from V and 8 bases from J; bases unmatched to any gene: 9. CDR1 and CDR2 from the germline V gene are SNHLY and FYNNEI. CDR3 length: 13 residues. The CDR3 loop is CASSLLGTVGYTF. The DNA for the CDR3 is TGTGCCAGCAGCCTATTGGGGACAGTAGGCTACACCTTC.

CDR3 residues: CATSRDSGRGRSYGYTF. CDR3 in DNA: TGTGCCACCAGCAGAGATTCGGGAAGGGGGCGCAGCTATGGCTACACCTTC. The V gene is TRBV15, the J gene TRBJ1-2, with TRBD1 matching 7 bases. The CDR3 contains 17 residues. Germline trimming cut 0 bases from V and 4 bases from J; bases unmatched to any gene: 11. The germline gives CDR1 LNHNV, CDR2 YYDKDF (reference sequence).

This chain uses TRBV6-1 with TRBJ2-7, with no clear D. The CDR3 has 14 residues. Germline V CDR1 and CDR2: MNHNS, SASEGT. The V end lost 1 base, the J end lost 9 bases, and 16 bases lay between the germline ends. In DNA form, the CDR3 reads TGTGCCAGCAGTGAAGGGGCCAGACACCGTGGGCAGTACTTC. Encoded protein: CASSEGARHRGQYF.

The chain employs TRBV7-9 and TRBJ1-2, with 7 bases identical to TRBD1. After removal of 5 bases from V and 0 bases from J, the junction contained 9 bases not matched to a gene. In germline, CDR1 is SEHNR, CDR2 FQNEAQ (reference sequence). CDR3 length: 16 amino acids. The CDR3 nucleotides are TGTGCCAGCAGCGCCCTCAGGACAGGCACTAACTATGGCTACACCTTC. Protein sequence: CASSALRTGTNYGYTF.

The chain is built from TRBV15 and TRBJ2-2, with D maybe TRBD1 (6 bases). The germline gives CDR1 LNHNV, CDR2 YYDKDF (reference sequence). V dropped 0 bases and J dropped 2 bases, with 10 bases sitting between them. The length of the CDR3 is 16 residues. DNA of the CDR3: TGTGCCACCAGCAGAGATCAGGGGTACAACACCGGGGAGCTGTTTTTT. Translation: CATSRDQGYNTGELFF.

The chain links TRBV7-3 to TRBJ2-1; a possible D gene is TRBD2 (5 bases). Trimming removed 2 bases at V and 1 base at J, with 9 bases between. The CDR3 is 15 residues long. Looked up from germline, CDR1 is SGHTA and CDR2 is FQGTGA. The CDR3 nucleotides are TGTGCCAGCAGCTTACCGGGGTGGTCCTACAATGAGCAGTTCTTC. This gives the protein CASSLPGWSYNEQFF.

This chain connects TRBV30 to TRBJ2-7, with 7 nucleotides matching TRBD1. V gave up 3 bases and J gave up 6 bases; unmatched junction bases: 11. This CDR3 has 14 residues. The germline CDR1 and CDR2 sequences are GTSNPN and SVGIG (reference sequence). The CDR3 is CAWRNEQGFGEQYF. CDR3 DNA sequence: TGTGCCTGGAGGAATGAACAGGGGTTCGGCGAGCAGTACTTC.

The chain couples TRBV2 to TRBJ2-6, with 8 nucleotides matching TRBD1. The CDR3 runs 17 residues. Germline-derived CDR1 and CDR2 are SNHLY and FYNNEI. V shed 5 bases, J shed 0 bases, and the junction held 6 bases outside the gene matches. The CDR3: CASSFRTGSSGANVLTF. Written as DNA, the CDR3 is TGTGCCAGCAGTTTCCGGACAGGGAGCTCTGGGGCCAACGTCCTGACTTTC. Full variable domain (missing parts from reference TRBV2 and TRBJ2-6): EPEVTQTPSHQVTQMGQEVILRCVPISNHLYFYWYRQILGQKVEFLVSFYNNEISEKSEIFDDQFSVERPDGSNFTLKIRSTKLEDSAMYFCASSFRTGSSGANVLTFGAGSRLTVL.

The chain carries TRBV7-3 and TRBJ2-5; tentatively, D is TRBD2 (5 bases). The CDR3 runs 14 residues. Trimming took off 2 bases at V and 1 base at J, with 8 bases between the two ends. Germline assignment: CDR1 SGHTA and CDR2 FQGTGA. Written as DNA, the CDR3 is TGTGCCAGCAGCTTAGGACTGGCCCAAGAGACCCAGTACTTC. This sequence encodes CASSLGLAQETQYF.

This clone has only one observation. The J gene is TRBJ2-5, the V gene TRBV7-2; 9 bases are a match to TRBD2. Germline V gene data show CDR1 as SGHTA and CDR2 as FQGNSA. With V trimmed by 5 bases and J by 3 bases, 4 bases remained unmatched. This CDR3 is built from 14 residues. The CDR3 region has the DNA TGTGCCAGCAGCCCGGCTAGCGGGGAAGAGACCCAGTACTTC. Encoded protein: CASSPASGEETQYF.

This clone turned up a few times. The V call is TRBV7-2, the J call TRBJ1-6; D is undetermined. V gave up 1 base and J gave up 10 bases, with 5 bases separating them. This CDR3 comprises 12 residues. Germline CDR1 SGHTA, CDR2 FQGNSA. CDR3 sequence (DNA): TGTGCCAGCAGCTTAGACCGGTCACCCCTCCACTTT. Translated: CASSLDRSPLHF.

This sequence joins TRBV5-1 and TRBJ2-5; 9 bases fit TRBD1. With V trimmed by 3 bases and J by 2 bases, 2 bases remained unmatched. Germline V CDR1 and CDR2: SGHRS, YFSETQ. The CDR3 is made up of 14 amino acids. The CDR3 region has the DNA TGCGCCAGCAGCTCCGGGACAGGGCAAGAGACCCAGTACTTC. Residues: CASSSGTGQETQYF.

The CDR3 nucleotides read TGTGCCAATGCCCGGGGGAGGAACACCGGGGAGCTGTTTTTT. This sequence encodes CANARGRNTGELFF. V and J are TRBV11-2 and TRBJ2-2; D may be TRBD2 (6 bases). Trimming pared 10 bases from V and 1 base from J, leaving 13 bases between. Germline values: CDR1 SGHAT, CDR2 FQNNGV. CDR3 length equals 14 residues.

The gene calls are TRBV27 and TRBJ1-5; D is unresolved. The CDR3 has 14 residues. Germline V CDR1 and CDR2: MNHEY, SMNVEV (reference sequence). Trimming left V 4 bases short and J 2 bases short, with 9 bases between. CDR3 DNA: TGTGCCAGCAGTTCCCCCTCTCGCAATCAGCCCCAGCATTTT. Its translation: CASSSPSRNQPQHF.

V and J are TRBV29-1 and TRBJ1-2; D remains unclear. The V end lost 4 bases, the J end lost 3 bases, and 9 bases lay between the germline ends. The germline gives CDR1 SQVTM, CDR2 ANQGSEA. The CDR3 runs to 12 residues. The chain's CDR3 is CSVGGTDYGYTF. CDR3 sequence (DNA): TGCAGCGTTGGAGGAACTGACTATGGCTACACCTTC.

CDR3: CASSLDRGGIQYF. The CDR3 DNA reads as TGCGCCAGCAGCTTGGACCGGGGAGGAATTCAGTACTTC. The rearrangement uses TRBV5-1 and TRBJ2-4, with D perhaps TRBD2 (6 bases). Trimming left V 0 bases short and J 10 bases short, with 11 bases between. The V gene's germline CDR1 is SGHRS and CDR2 YFSETQ. This CDR3 is built from 13 residues.

CDR3 coding DNA: TGTGCCAGCAGAAGCACCTCTTATAGCAATCAGCCCCAGCATTTT. This sequence encodes CASRSTSYSNQPQHF. The rearrangement joins TRBV6-1 to TRBJ1-5; D remains ambiguous. Trimming took off 6 bases at V and 0 bases at J, with 12 bases between the two ends. Per the germline V gene, CDR1 is MNHNS and CDR2 is SASEGT. The CDR3 contains 15 residues.

The chain uses TRBV30 and TRBJ1-3; D possibly corresponds to TRBD1 (5 bases). V was cut by 2 bases and J by 2 bases, with 10 bases left in between. Germline values: CDR1 GTSNPN, CDR2 SVGIG (reference sequence). The CDR3 is 14 amino acids. The CDR3 DNA follows: TGTGCCTGGAGTCTGGGGACTACTGGAAACACCATATATTTT. Its protein product is CAWSLGTTGNTIYF.

V is TRBV7-3 and J is TRBJ2-7; D is perhaps TRBD2 (6 bases). The germline V and J ends were trimmed by 4 bases and 2 bases, with 12 bases remaining between them. Per the germline V gene, CDR1 is SGHTA and CDR2 is FQGTGA. The length of the CDR3 is 14 residues. The CDR3 nucleotides are TGTGCCAGCAGCTCGACTAGTTTGGCCTACGAGCAGTACTTC. Encoded protein: CASSSTSLAYEQYF.

This clone is a singleton in its sample. The CDR3 region is CASSVGQGIGTDTQYF. The CDR3 region has the DNA TGCGCCAGCAGCGTCGGACAGGGCATTGGTACAGATACGCAGTATTTT. The rearrangement joins TRBV5-1 to TRBJ2-3, with 8 bases aligning to TRBD1. From germline, CDR1 is SGHRS and CDR2 YFSETQ. This CDR3 comprises 16 residues. V lost 4 bases and J lost 3; bases outside the gene matches: 10.

V usage is TRBV29-1 and J usage is TRBJ2-3; TRBD2 agrees at 7 bases. Losses at the gene ends were 7 bases for V and 4 bases for J; bases not matched to a gene: 11. The CDR3 runs 14 residues. Germline CDR1 reads SQVTM; CDR2 reads ANQGSEA. The CDR3 sequence is CSAGGYRAPDTQYF. CDR3 sequence (DNA): TGCAGCGCCGGGGGGTATAGGGCCCCAGATACGCAGTATTTT.

This sequence joins TRBV6-6 and TRBJ1-1; D not resolved. Germline-derived CDR1 and CDR2 are MNHNY and SVGAGI (reference sequence). The CDR3 runs to 13 residues. Trimming pared 0 bases from V and 3 bases from J, leaving 5 bases between. Here the CDR3 DNA reads TGTGCCAGCAGTTACTCGAGGTACACTGAAGCTTTCTTT. This encodes CASSYSRYTEAFF.

This clone was found a few times. V usage is TRBV9 and J usage is TRBJ1-3; D uncertain. Germline CDR1 is SGDLS and CDR2 is YYNGEE. Deletions cut 0 bases from V and 0 bases from J, with 13 bases between. The CDR3 covers 17 residues. The CDR3 DNA reads TGTGCCAGCAGCGTAGCAGGAGGTCTATTCTCTGGAAACACCATATATTTT. It translates to CASSVAGGLFSGNTIYF.